This passage covers 16 T cell receptor beta chains from one sample sequenced in a study of blood T cell repertoires in COVID-19. The protocol was immunoSEQ multiplex PCR, while the TCRdb copy is restricted to in-frame clones and leaves out a portion. The sample yields about 320,000 clones, around nine tenths seen once. The sample consisted of PBMCs or T cells enriched from blood (not recorded which). The source is a man younger than 45 who had recovered from COVID-19.

There are a few counts of this clone. This sequence joins TRBV28 and TRBJ2-2, with D perhaps matching TRBD2 (5 bases). From germline, CDR1 is MDHEN and CDR2 SYDVKM. V lost 2 bases and J lost 4, with 11 bases in between. The length of the CDR3 is 15 residues. DNA of the CDR3: TGTGCCAGCAGTTTAGGGCGGGTGTTCACCGGGGAGCTGTTTTTT. Translating it yields CASSLGRVFTGELFF.

The gene calls are TRBV19 and TRBJ2-3; maybe TRBD2 (5 bases). This CDR3 spans 14 amino acids. Looked up from germline, CDR1 is LNHDA and CDR2 is SQIVND (reference sequence). The V gene lost 10 bases and the J gene lost 3 bases, with 17 bases spanning the gap. The CDR3 DNA reads as TGTGCCACAGGACTCTCACGGAAAACAGATACGCAGTATTTT. Amino acids: CATGLSRKTDTQYF.

This chain joins TRBV21-1 and TRBJ1-5. TRBV21-1 is tagged as a pseudogene. The CDR3 consists of 22 residues. The CDR3 bases are TGTGCCAGCAGCAAAGTTTTCCCTTCCGAGCTTAACGAGCGGCATAGCAATCAGCCCCAGCATTTT. The encoded protein is CASSKVFPSELNERHSNQPQHF.

The DNA of the CDR3 is TGTGCCACCGACCTAACAGGGCACCAAGAGACCCAGTACTTC. Protein sequence: CATDLTGHQETQYF. The J gene is TRBJ2-5, the V gene TRBV2; a possible D gene is TRBD1 (6 bases). Trimming stripped 10 bases from V and 0 bases from J, with 15 bases between. This CDR3 spans 14 amino acids. Germline CDR1 is SNHLY and CDR2 is FYNNEI.

J is TRBJ1-2 and V is TRBV21-1; the D call in the table, TRBD1, was not verified against the DNA. TRBV21-1 is a listed pseudogene. CDR3 size: 14 residues. The CDR3 DNA reads as TGTGCCAGACCTGAAAGGGGGCTCCTTTATGGCTACACCTTC. Translation gives CARPERGLLYGYTF.

This chain connects TRBV28 to TRBJ1-3; tentatively, D is TRBD1 (6 bases). CDR3 size: 13 residues. Trimming removed 6 bases at V and 5 bases at J, with 11 bases between. Germline CDR1 MDHEN, CDR2 SYDVKM. The CDR3 protein is CASSNRVRNTIYF. DNA for the CDR3: TGTGCCAGCAGCAACAGGGTTAGAAACACCATATATTTT.

The rearrangement uses TRBV5-5 and TRBJ2-1, with D unresolved. Germline lookup yields CDR1 SGHKS and CDR2 YYEKEE (reference sequence). Deletions cut 0 bases from V and 6 bases from J, with 16 bases between. The CDR3 has 16 residues. Here the CDR3 DNA reads TGTGCCAGCAGCTTGGCGTCCCCTAGTTTAAGCAATGAGCAGTTCTTC. Amino acid sequence: CASSLASPSLSNEQFF.

The chain employs TRBV5-1 and TRBJ2-4; D is unclear. CDR3 length equals 14 residues. Trimming left V 0 bases short and J 6 bases short, with 10 bases between. Germline CDR1 reads SGHRS; CDR2 reads YFSETQ. CDR3 in amino acids: CASSLGVQANIQYF. The CDR3 DNA sequence: TGCGCCAGCAGCTTGGGGGTGCAGGCAAACATTCAGTACTTC.

The J gene is TRBJ2-3, the V gene TRBV7-9, with D perhaps TRBD2 (7 bases). The CDR3 extends over 15 amino acids. With 4 bases removed from V and 4 bases from J, the gap between germline ends came to 15 bases. Germline V gene lookup returns CDR1 SEHNR and CDR2 FQNEAQ (reference sequence). The CDR3 reads CASSSFRGAADTQYF. The CDR3 DNA reads TGTGCCAGCAGCTCGTTCCGGGGGGCGGCAGATACGCAGTATTTT.

Worth noting for this clone: This sample also contains other DNA sequences that code for the same CDR3. The rearrangement links TRBV24-1 to TRBJ2-7, with 9 bases matching TRBD1. This CDR3 region has 15 residues. J lost 3 bases, V lost 3 bases, and 5 bases had no gene match. Germline V gives CDR1 KGHDR, CDR2 SFDVKD. The CDR3 is CATSDPGQGSYEQYF. The DNA for the CDR3 is TGTGCCACCAGTGATCCCGGACAGGGGAGCTACGAGCAGTACTTC.

V gene TRBV5-1 combines with J gene TRBJ2-5, with a possible D match to TRBD1 (5 bases). The CDR3 runs to 14 residues. Germline CDR1 is SGHRS and CDR2 is YFSETQ. Trimming removed 1 base at V and 5 bases at J, with 12 bases between. The CDR3 coding sequence is TGCGCCAGCAGCTTGAGAAGTTCAGGGGAGACCCAGTACTTC. It codes for CASSLRSSGETQYF.

CDR3 loop: CASSYGDRGDNSPLHF. DNA for the CDR3: TGTGCCAGCAGTTATGGGGACAGGGGGGATAATTCACCCCTCCACTTT. The V call is TRBV6-5, the J call TRBJ1-6; the match to TRBD1 covers 11 bases. The ends lost 3 bases at V and 5 bases at J; junction bases unmatched: 3. Germline values: CDR1 MNHEY, CDR2 SVGAGI. The CDR3 totals 16 residues.

This rearrangement joins TRBV7-9 to TRBJ1-4; maybe TRBD1 (5 bases). The ends were cut back, 2 bases at V and 8 bases at J, with 12 bases in the middle. Looked up from germline, CDR1 is SEHNR and CDR2 is FQNEAQ (reference sequence). This CDR3 is built from 14 residues. The CDR3 protein is CASSLPRRGEKLFF. The CDR3 region has the DNA TGTGCCAGCAGCTTACCTAGGCGGGGCGAAAAACTGTTTTTT.

The gene calls are TRBV10-1 and TRBJ2-7, with 7 bases matching TRBD2. Trimming cost V 0 bases and J 1 base; bases outside gene matches: 6. Germline values: CDR1 WNHNN, CDR2 SYGVQD (reference sequence). This CDR3 has 16 amino acids. CDR3: CASSESIGGVSYEQYF. CDR3 nucleotides: TGCGCCAGCAGTGAGTCCATTGGGGGGGTGTCCTACGAGCAGTACTTC.

The V and J genes are TRBV5-8 and TRBJ2-1; 12 bases are shared with TRBD2. The CDR3 has 15 amino acids. Germline trimming cut 1 base from V and 15 bases from J; bases unmatched to any gene: 11. Per the germline V gene, CDR1 is SGHTS and CDR2 is YDEGEE. The DNA of the CDR3 is TGTGCCAGCAGCTTGACACTAGCGGGGGGCAAGCGCCCGTTCTTC. Protein sequence: CASSLTLAGGKRPFF.

The chain couples TRBV27 to TRBJ2-7, with D perhaps TRBD1 (5 bases). CDR3 size: 14 residues. V was pared by 2 bases and J by 3 bases, with 11 bases between. Per the germline V gene, CDR1 is MNHEY and CDR2 is SMNVEV (reference sequence). This chain's CDR3 is CASSLDRNRYEQYF. DNA of the CDR3: TGTGCCAGCAGTTTAGACAGAAATCGCTACGAGCAGTACTTC.